This is a list of T cell receptor beta chains from one sample in a study of blood T cell repertoires in COVID-19. Here immunoSEQ multiplex PCR was the method, and the copy in TCRdb shows in-frame clones only, minus some. Here the sample spans under 150,000 clones, 85% being singletons. The sample was peripheral blood. The receptors were gathered from a man in his forties with acute or convalescent COVID-19. The CDR3 runs from the conserved cysteine through the conserved F or W. The D gene is left open where the match is weak. Clone sizes are given selectively: once, few, many, or a class where the clone is expanded.

>TRBV2|-|TRBJ1-5|TRBD1
TGTGCCAGCAGTACCGGGACAGGGGCCGCGCAGGGGCATTTT
CASSTGTGAAQGHF
>TRBV2|-|TRBJ1-3|-
TGTGCCAGCACGGCACAGGCGATCTCTGGAAACACCATATATTTT
CASTAQAISGNTIYF
>TRBV7-8|once|TRBJ2-5|-
TGTGCCAGCGGGCTCCTGGGCGCGAAGACCCAGTACTTC
CASGLLGAKTQYF
>TRBV11-2|-|TRBJ1-1|-
TGTGCCAGCAGCTTAGTGCCAGACACTGAAGCTTTCTTT
CASSLVPDTEAFF
>TRBV27|-|TRBJ1-2|TRBD1
TGTGCCAGCAGCTGGGACGGGACAGGGATGAACTATTATGGCTACACCTTC
CASSWDGTGMNYYGYTF
>TRBV2|-|TRBJ2-3|-
TGTGCCAGCACACCCCCCGGTAATACGCAGTATTTT
CASTPPGNTQYF
>TRBV7-8|few|TRBJ1-6|-
TGTGCCAGCAGCCCTACCTCATGGCCCCTCCACTTT
CASSPTSWPLHF
>TRBV11-2|-|TRBJ2-2|-
TGTGCCAGCAGCTTAGAACTCGACACCGGGGAGCTGTTTTTT
CASSLELDTGELFF
>TRBV5-1|-|TRBJ2-7|TRBD1
TGCGCCAGCAGCCTCCTCCCGGGACAGGGGACATACGAGCAGTACTTC
CASSLLPGQGTYEQYF
>TRBV29-1|-|TRBJ1-1|TRBD1
TGCAGCGTTGCCCGCACAGGGGATTTGAACACTGAAGCTTTCTTT
CSVARTGDLNTEAFF
>TRBV7-6|-|TRBJ2-5|-
TGTGCCAGCAGCTTAGAGCCTGACCAAGAGACCCAGTACTTC
CASSLEPDQETQYF
>TRBV4-1|-|TRBJ2-5|-
TGCGCCAGCAGACAGTCTATGTTGACAACCCAAGAGACCCAGTACTTC
CASRQSMLTTQETQYF
>TRBV27|few|TRBJ2-4|-
TGTGCCAGCAGTTTAGGGGCCGAAAACATTCAGTACTTC
CASSLGAENIQYF
>TRBV7-2|-|TRBJ1-1|TRBD1
TGTGCCAGCAGCAAACGATCCTTACAGGGGCCGAACACTGAAGCTTTCTTT
CASSKRSLQGPNTEAFF
>TRBV24-1|-|TRBJ1-2|-
TGTGCCACCAGGGATGGGGGGTACGATGGCTACACCTTC
CATRDGGYDGYTF
>TRBV3-1/TRBV3-2|-|TRBJ2-5|TRBD1
TGTGCCAGCAGCCTACAGGGGGCGCGGGAGACCCAGTACTTC
CASSLQGARETQYF
>TRBV4-1|few|TRBJ1-5|-
TGCGCCAGCAGCCAAGATGGCACCCATCAGCCCCAGCATTTT
CASSQDGTHQPQHF
>TRBV2|-|TRBJ2-5|TRBD2
TGTGCCAGCCTACGACTAGCGGGGGAGACCCAGTACTTC
CASLRLAGETQYF
>TRBV19|-|TRBJ1-1|-
TGTGCCAGTAGTGGGACACTGAACACTGAAGCTTTCTTT
CASSGTLNTEAFF
>TRBV5-1|-|TRBJ1-2|-
TGCGCCAGCAGCTTGTACGGAGGCTATGGCTACACCTTC
CASSLYGGYGYTF
>TRBV6-5|-|TRBJ2-4|-
TGTGCCAGCAGCGCCTCGCTAGGACACCTAAACATTCAGTACTTC
CASSASLGHLNIQYF
>TRBV21-1|-|TRBJ2-3|-
TGTGCCAGCGGGACAGGGACTAGCGGGGGAGAAGGCACAGATACGCAGTATTTT
CASGTGTSGGEGTDTQYF
>TRBV11-2|-|TRBJ1-1|-
TGTGCCAGCAGCTTAGATCCCCCAGAGGCAGCTTTCTTT
CASSLDPPEAAFF
>TRBV19|-|TRBJ1-5|-
TGTGCCAGTAGCCGGGTACGGCCGAGCAATCAGCCCCAGCATTTT
CASSRVRPSNQPQHF
>TRBV27|-|TRBJ2-1|-
TGTGCCAGCAGTGTGCTTGGGGGGGCCCCATACAATGAGCAGTTCTTC
CASSVLGGAPYNEQFF
>TRBV5-6|-|TRBJ1-1|TRBD1
TGTGCCAGCAGCCGCCGGGACAGGACCCGGGGAGCTTTCTTT
CASSRRDRTRGAFF
>TRBV7-9|-|TRBJ1-1|-
TGTGCCAGCAGCTTAAGCGTTGCGGCTTTCTTT
CASSLSVAAFF
>TRBV6-1|-|TRBJ1-2|-
TGTGCCAGCAGTGAACCCGGGGTCTATGGCTACACCTTC
CASSEPGVYGYTF
>TRBV18|-|TRBJ2-3|-
TGTGCCAGCGCCACGGCAGATACGCAGTATTTT
CASATADTQYF
>TRBV7-2|-|TRBJ1-2|-
TGTGCCAGCAGCTTCGATAGGGGAGGAGGCTATGGCTACACCTTC
CASSFDRGGGYGYTF
>TRBV12-3/TRBV12-4|-|TRBJ1-2|TRBD1
TGTGCCAGCAGTCACAGGGGGGGAGGCTACACCTTC
CASSHRGGGYTF
>TRBV30|-|TRBJ1-2|-
TGTGCCTGGACTTTGAACAGGAACTATGGCTACACCTTC
CAWTLNRNYGYTF
>TRBV4-3|-|TRBJ2-1|TRBD2
TGCGCCAGCAGCCAAGAGGGGCGGGGGGGCTACAATGAGCAGTTCTTC
CASSQEGRGGYNEQFF
>TRBV6-2/TRBV6-3|-|TRBJ2-5|TRBD2
TGTGCCAGCAGTTTCCCGGGACTAGCGCACCAAGAGACCCAGTACTTC
CASSFPGLAHQETQYF
>TRBV19|-|TRBJ1-1|-
TGTGCCAGTAGTAAGTCAGGGGATCTCACTGAAGCTTTCTTT
CASSKSGDLTEAFF
>TRBV29-1|-|TRBJ1-4|TRBD1
TGCAGCACCTGGTGGACAGGGAGTGAAAAACTGTTTTTT
CSTWWTGSEKLFF
>TRBV6-1|once|TRBJ2-7|-
TGTGCCAGCAGTGATGGACAACCTTGGGGAAAAGAGCAGTACTTC
CASSDGQPWGKEQYF
>TRBV7-8|-|TRBJ1-1|TRBD1
TGTGCCAGCAGCTTAACAACAGGGGGCACTGAAGCTTTCTTT
CASSLTTGGTEAFF
>TRBV18|-|TRBJ2-7|-
TGTGCCAGCTCACCAGTGGGGCGAGAGCAGTACTTC
CASSPVGREQYF
>TRBV19|-|TRBJ1-5|-
TGTGCCAGTACCCTCCGAGGGTTTTATAGCAATCAGCCCCAGCATTTT
CASTLRGFYSNQPQHF
>TRBV30|-|TRBJ1-2|TRBD1
TGTGCCTGGAGTGTGACAGGGGGCACTGGCTACACCTTC
CAWSVTGGTGYTF
>TRBV4-1|-|TRBJ1-3|-
TGCGCCAGCAGCCAAGATCAGTGGGGAAACACCATATATTTT
CASSQDQWGNTIYF
>TRBV7-8|-|TRBJ2-7|TRBD1
TGTGCCAGCAGCCCTGACAGGGGAACAAGGGACGAGCAGTACTTC
CASSPDRGTRDEQYF
>TRBV6-5|-|TRBJ2-5|TRBD1
TGTGCCAGCAGTTACTCTAGGACAGGGGGAGAGACCCAGTACTTC
CASSYSRTGGETQYF
>TRBV4-2|-|TRBJ1-5|TRBD1
TGTGCCAGCAGCCCCTTCGACCAGGGGGACCAGCCCCAGCATTTT
CASSPFDQGDQPQHF
>TRBV5-4|-|TRBJ1-2|TRBD1
TGTGCCAGCAGCCTAAAGGACAGGGGGGGGTATGGCTACACCTTC
CASSLKDRGGYGYTF
>TRBV9|-|TRBJ2-6|-
TGTGCCAGCAGCGGGGAGACCTCTGGGGCCAACGTCCTGACTTTC
CASSGETSGANVLTF
>TRBV4-1|-|TRBJ2-3|-
TGCGCCAGCAGCCAACTACAGGGACCCACAGATACGCAGTATTTT
CASSQLQGPTDTQYF
>TRBV11-3|once|TRBJ1-5|-
TGTGCCAGCAGCTTAGAGGGCACAGGTCCGATTAATCAGCCCCAGCATTTT
CASSLEGTGPINQPQHF
>TRBV5-5|-|TRBJ2-5|TRBD2
TGTGCCAGCAGCCTCGCGGGGGAATTGTATAGCGGGGGTCAAACCCAGTACTTC
CASSLAGELYSGGQTQYF
>TRBV21-1|-|TRBJ1-1|-
TGTGCCAGCAGCAAGCCAACCATGGGCCTGAACACTGAAGCTTTCTTT
CASSKPTMGLNTEAFF
>TRBV19|-|TRBJ2-5|TRBD2
TGTGCCAGTAGTGCCCATAGCGGGGGGCCGGTTGAGACCCAGTACTTC
CASSAHSGGPVETQYF
>TRBV18|-|TRBJ2-5|TRBD2
TGTGCCAGCTCACTCGCCCCGGGAGGGCGAGAGACCCAGTACTTC
CASSLAPGGRETQYF
>TRBV12-5|-|TRBJ1-4|-
TGTGCTAGTGGTAGCGCGGATGAAAAACTGTTTTTT
CASGSADEKLFF
>TRBV7-6|-|TRBJ1-6|TRBD1
TGTGCCAGCAGCTTGACAGGGCCGTATAATTCACCCCTCCACTTT
CASSLTGPYNSPLHF
>TRBV5-5|once|TRBJ1-2|TRBD1
TGTGCCAGCAGCTCGGGGACAGGGTTTGGCTACACCTTC
CASSSGTGFGYTF
>TRBV7-9|-|TRBJ1-2|TRBD1
TGTGCCAGCAGCCCAGGGGGCTTTACAGGGAACTATGGCTACACCTTC
CASSPGGFTGNYGYTF
>TRBV7-6|-|TRBJ2-1|TRBD2
TGTGCCAGCAGCTTAGATTTGACTAGCGGAACCCTCAATGAGCAGTTCTTC
CASSLDLTSGTLNEQFF
>TRBV3-1/TRBV3-2|-|TRBJ2-5|TRBD2
TGTGCCAGCAGCGGGACTAGCGGGGGGTACCAAGAGACCCAGTACTTC
CASSGTSGGYQETQYF